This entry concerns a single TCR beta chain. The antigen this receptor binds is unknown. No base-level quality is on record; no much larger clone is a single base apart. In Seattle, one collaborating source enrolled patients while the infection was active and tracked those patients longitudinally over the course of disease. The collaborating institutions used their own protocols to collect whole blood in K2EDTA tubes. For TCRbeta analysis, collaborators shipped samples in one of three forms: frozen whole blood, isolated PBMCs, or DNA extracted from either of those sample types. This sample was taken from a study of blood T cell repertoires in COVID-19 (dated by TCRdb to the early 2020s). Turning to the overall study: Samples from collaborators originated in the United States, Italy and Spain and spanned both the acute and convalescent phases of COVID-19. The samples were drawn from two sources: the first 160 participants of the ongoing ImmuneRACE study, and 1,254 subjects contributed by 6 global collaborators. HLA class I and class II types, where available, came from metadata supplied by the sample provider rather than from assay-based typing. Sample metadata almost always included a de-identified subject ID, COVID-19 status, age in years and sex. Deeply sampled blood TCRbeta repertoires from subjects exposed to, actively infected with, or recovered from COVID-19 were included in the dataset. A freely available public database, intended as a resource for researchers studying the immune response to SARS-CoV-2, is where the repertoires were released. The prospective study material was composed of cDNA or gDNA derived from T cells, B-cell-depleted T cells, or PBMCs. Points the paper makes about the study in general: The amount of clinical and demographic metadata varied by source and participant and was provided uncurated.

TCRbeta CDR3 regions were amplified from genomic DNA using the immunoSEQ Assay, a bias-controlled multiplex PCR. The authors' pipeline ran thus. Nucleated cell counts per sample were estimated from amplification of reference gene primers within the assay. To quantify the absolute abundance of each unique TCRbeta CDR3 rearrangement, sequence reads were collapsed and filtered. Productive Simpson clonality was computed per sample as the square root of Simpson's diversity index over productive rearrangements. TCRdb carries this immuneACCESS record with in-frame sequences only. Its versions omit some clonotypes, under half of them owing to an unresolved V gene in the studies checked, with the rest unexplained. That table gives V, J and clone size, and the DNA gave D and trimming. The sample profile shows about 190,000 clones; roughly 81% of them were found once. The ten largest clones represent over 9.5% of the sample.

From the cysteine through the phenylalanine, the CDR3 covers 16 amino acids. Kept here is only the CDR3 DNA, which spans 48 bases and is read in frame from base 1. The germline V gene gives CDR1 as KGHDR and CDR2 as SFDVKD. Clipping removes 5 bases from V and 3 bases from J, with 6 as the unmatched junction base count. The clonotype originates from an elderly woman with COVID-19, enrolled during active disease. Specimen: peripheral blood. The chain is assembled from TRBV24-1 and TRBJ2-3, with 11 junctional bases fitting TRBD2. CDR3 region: CATSGVGLAETDTQYF. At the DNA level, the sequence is TGTGCCACCAGTGGGGTGGGACTAGCGGAGACAGATACGCAGTATTTT.